This entry concerns a single T cell receptor beta chain. The antigen is undetermined. The whole isolated RNA underwent reverse transcription, so sequencing captured expressed TCRB transcripts. The method was immunoSEQ multiplex PCR; TCRdb's version includes in-frame clones alone and lacks a portion of them. The sample consists of about 130,000 clones, about 9.2% of them appearing once. V dropped 2 bases and J dropped 9 bases, with 13 bases sitting between them. Germline CDR1 and CDR2: SGHTA and FQGNSA. There are 13 residues in the CDR3. The data were obtained in a study of beta chain features in type 1 diabetes. In the study overall: The patients were much like the healthy donors in age, gender and cell yields.

General observations from the study: Because the template was cDNA, high-expressing cells might be over-represented.

The receptor was isolated from a man aged 18-30 years in good health. This chain connects TRBV7-2 to TRBJ2-5, with D perhaps matching TRBD2 (7 bases). The specimen sequenced was central memory CD4+ T cells from blood. The DNA for the CDR3 is TGTGCCAGCAGCTTACCGGGGGGCCAGGCCCAGTACTTC. Amino acid sequence: CASSLPGGQAQYF.